These 26 T cell receptor beta chains share one sample of origin, sequenced in a study of blood T cells in healthy people across ages. Sample-barcoded 5' priming and a J-beta primer mix drove a second PCR of about 7 to 11 cycles. TCRdb recomputed calls from the 5' RACE reads with MiXCR, one row per CDR3 protein. The sample shows 1.5 million to 2 million distinct CDR3 sequences, roughly 28% of them seen only once. The sample taken for sequencing was blood. The receptors originated from a woman in her twenties or thirties in good health.

The rearrangement joins TRBV20-1 to TRBJ1-1, with 12 bases that match TRBD1. CDR3 size: 16 residues. Trimming removed 5 bases from V and 5 bases from J; junction bases left unmatched: 12. The germline V gene has CDR1 DFQATT and CDR2 SNEGSKA (reference sequence). CDR3 loop: CSAFLGTGGDSTEAFF. CDR3 coding DNA: TGCAGTGCTTTCCTAGGGACAGGGGGCGACAGTACTGAAGCTTTCTTT.

This chain connects TRBV6-2 or TRBV6-3 to TRBJ2-2, with D perhaps assigned TRBD1 or TRBD2 (5 bases each). The CDR3 contains 14 residues. Germline lookup yields CDR1 MNHEY and CDR2 SVGEGT. Trimming pared 7 bases from V and 8 bases from J, leaving 17 bases between. CDR3 nucleotide sequence: TGTGCCAGCACCAGGGACGGATTTTCGGGGGAGCTGTTTTTT. Its translation: CASTRDGFSGELFF.

V is TRBV29-1 and J is TRBJ1-1, with D perhaps TRBD1 (5 bases). V was trimmed by 6 bases and J by 1 base, leaving 15 bases between them. Per the germline V gene, CDR1 is SQVTM and CDR2 is ANQGSEA. The CDR3 covers 14 residues. The CDR3 loop reads CSVDAGTANTEAFF. As DNA, the CDR3 is TGCAGCGTGGACGCCGGGACCGCGAACACTGAAGCTTTCTTT.

This clonotype was counted between two and nine times. The rearrangement links TRBV29-1 to TRBJ1-1, with unresolved D. Between the trimmed V and J ends, which lost 6 bases and 10 bases, there was a span of 18 bases. The CDR3 length is 12 residues. Germline assignment: CDR1 SQVTM and CDR2 ANQGSEA. The CDR3 spells CSVSSDALRAFF. CDR3 in DNA: TGCAGCGTCTCTTCGGACGCTCTCAGAGCTTTCTTT.

The gene calls are TRBV4-3 and TRBJ2-2; D not certain. The germline V gene encodes CDR1 LGHNA and CDR2 YSLEER. Trimming took off 3 bases at V and 0 bases at J, with 17 bases between the two ends. CDR3 length: 18 residues. The CDR3 is CASSQSLIPASNTGELFF. CDR3 DNA sequence: TGCGCCAGCAGCCAGTCTCTGATACCAGCGTCGAACACCGGGGAGCTGTTTTTT.

J is TRBJ2-5 and V is TRBV7-2; possibly TRBD2 for D (6 bases). This CDR3 is 14 amino acids long. The V and J ends lost 4 bases and 4 bases respectively, with 13 bases between them. Germline lookup yields CDR1 SGHTA and CDR2 FQGNSA. CDR3 sequence: CASSWGVSRETQYF. In DNA form, the CDR3 reads TGTGCCAGCAGCTGGGGGGTTTCTCGAGAGACCCAGTACTTC.

The chain carries TRBV20-1 and TRBJ2-7; D is possibly TRBD1 (6 bases). The CDR3 is 14 amino acids. Germline CDR1 reads DFQATT; CDR2 reads SNEGSKA (reference sequence). V was clipped by 6 bases and J by 4 bases, with 19 bases between them. This chain's CDR3 is CSAYRAGAGYEQYF. In DNA, the CDR3 is TGCAGTGCCTACCGAGCAGGGGCAGGGTACGAGCAGTACTTC.

The J gene is TRBJ2-2, the V gene TRBV7-8, with D possibly TRBD1 on 5 matching bases. Trimming pared 5 bases from V and 6 bases from J, leaving 16 bases between. This CDR3 is built from 15 residues. Per the germline V gene, CDR1 is SGHVS and CDR2 is FQNEAQ. CDR3 loop: CASSRAQGRSGELFF. The DNA of the CDR3 is TGTGCCAGCAGCCGTGCCCAGGGTCGTTCCGGGGAGCTGTTTTTT.

This clonotype was observed a handful of times. The V gene is TRBV7-9, the J gene TRBJ1-4; TRBD1 is a possible D gene (6 bases). Trimming stripped 2 bases from V and 6 bases from J, with 16 bases between. The CDR3 is made up of 16 amino acids. Germline CDR1 is SEHNR and CDR2 is FQNEAQ (reference sequence). The CDR3 loop reads CASSLFWNRAHEKLFF. CDR3 nucleotides: TGTGCCAGCAGCTTATTTTGGAACAGGGCACATGAAAAACTGTTTTTT.

This clonotype was seen only once. The chain combines TRBV4-1 with TRBJ1-4; D gene ambiguous. V lost 6 bases, J lost 7 bases, and 21 bases lay in between. The CDR3 covers 16 residues. CDR1 and CDR2 (germline): MGHRA, YSYEKL. The CDR3 DNA reads TGCGCCAGCAGTCAAAAACCGGGCCCAGGCGGTGAAAAACTGTTTTTT. It codes for CASSQKPGPGGEKLFF.

This chain uses TRBV20-1 with TRBJ2-2; 7 bases map to TRBD1. Trimming removed 5 bases from V and 4 bases from J; junction bases left unmatched: 7. In germline, CDR1 is DFQATT, CDR2 SNEGSKA (reference sequence). The CDR3 is made up of 14 amino acids. CDR3 in amino acids: CSAPGQAGTGELFF. The CDR3 nucleotides read TGCAGTGCTCCCGGACAGGCAGGCACCGGGGAGCTGTTTTTT.

CDR3 nucleotide sequence: TGTGCCAGCAGTTCGCGGGACAGGGGCCTTGAGTACTTC. As protein: CASSSRDRGLEYF. V gene TRBV12-3 or TRBV12-4 combines with J gene TRBJ2-7, with 10 bases matching TRBD1. The CDR3 totals 13 residues. V shed 4 bases and J 11 bases; nucleotides not matched to a gene: 8.

The chain recombines TRBV11-2 with TRBJ2-3; a weak D match, TRBD2 (5 bases). With 1 base removed from V and 4 bases from J, the gap between germline ends came to 15 bases. The CDR3 is 16 residues long. Germline V lookup: CDR1 SGHAT, CDR2 FQNNGV. The CDR3 DNA follows: TGTGCCAGCAGCTTAGGCAGCGGCCTTATCGCAGATACGCAGTATTTT. Translated, it gives CASSLGSGLIADTQYF. Looking up the rest from reference TRBV11-2 and TRBJ2-3 gives the full variable domain: EAGVAQSPRYKIIEKRQSVAFWCNPISGHATLYWYQQILGQGPKLLIQFQNNGVVDDSQLPKDRFSAERLKGVDSTLKIQPAKLEDSAVYLCASSLGSGLIADTQYFGPGTRLTVL.

This clonotype was seen a handful of times. This rearrangement joins TRBV9 to TRBJ2-3; no reliable D call. Germline-derived CDR1 and CDR2 are SGDLS and YYNGEE. V was pared by 4 bases and J by 3 bases, with 15 bases between. CDR3 length: 15 residues. The CDR3 loop is CASSPFGDTTDTQYF. The CDR3 bases are TGTGCCAGCAGCCCCTTTGGGGATACTACAGATACGCAGTATTTT.

This clonotype occurred once. The J gene is TRBJ1-1, the V gene TRBV20-1; possibly TRBD1 for D (5 bases). The germline gives CDR1 DFQATT, CDR2 SNEGSKA (reference sequence). V was trimmed by 3 bases and J by 5 bases, leaving 13 bases between them. The CDR3 has 13 residues. The CDR3 sequence: CSASLGANTEAFF. The CDR3 DNA reads TGCAGTGCTAGTTTAGGGGCAAATACTGAAGCTTTCTTT.

This clonotype was seen ten or more times. V and J are TRBV6-6 and TRBJ2-5, with 7 positions matching TRBD2. J lost 2 bases, V lost 0 bases, and 6 bases had no gene match. The germline gives CDR1 MNHNY, CDR2 SVGAGI (reference sequence). The length of the CDR3 is 16 residues. Here the CDR3 DNA reads TGTGCCAGCAGTTACTCGCGTGGGACTACTCAAGAGACCCAGTACTTC. Its protein is CASSYSRGTTQETQYF.

This clonotype has more than one count but fewer than ten. The V gene is TRBV5-1, the J gene TRBJ2-3; a weak D match, TRBD2 (6 bases). CDR1 is SGHRS and CDR2 is YFSETQ in the germline V gene. CDR3 size: 16 residues. Trimming removed 0 bases from V and 2 bases from J, with 13 bases in between. CDR3 bases: TGCGCCAGCAGCTTGGAAGGCGGGGCTGCCACAGATACGCAGTATTTT. The encoded protein is CASSLEGGAATDTQYF.

Remarks on this clonotype: Being one base from a much bigger clone, this may be a read error. The chain is built from TRBV7-2 and TRBJ2-1, with 10 bases aligning to TRBD2. Germline-derived CDR1 and CDR2 are SGHTA and FQGNSA. The CDR3 is 14 amino acids. The CDR3 here is CASSFGTSVNGQFF. Here the CDR3 DNA reads TGTGCCAGCAGCTTCGGGACTAGCGTGAATGGGCAGTTCTTC. Full variable domain (outside the CDR3, taken from reference TRBV7-2 and TRBJ2-1): GAGVSQSPSNKVTEKGKDVELRCDPISGHTALYWYRQSLGQGLEFLIYFQGNSAPDKSGLPSDRFSAERTGGSVSTLTIQRTQQEDSAVYLCASSFGTSVNGQFFGPGTRLTVL.

This clonotype came up a few times. The rearrangement joins TRBV5-1 to TRBJ1-1, with unresolved D. Germline loops: CDR1 SGHRS, CDR2 YFSETQ. Between the trimmed V and J ends, which lost 4 bases and 1 base, there was a span of 14 bases. The length of the CDR3 is 15 residues. The CDR3 sequence is CASSLDRTPNTEAFF. The CDR3 bases are TGCGCCAGCAGCCTGGACCGAACCCCGAACACTGAAGCTTTCTTT.

At least ten counts were recorded for this clonotype. This chain uses TRBV11-2 with TRBJ2-1; maybe TRBD2 (5 bases). With 5 bases removed from V and 7 bases from J, the gap between germline ends came to 9 bases. Germline values: CDR1 SGHAT, CDR2 FQNNGV. The CDR3 covers 12 residues. DNA for the CDR3: TGTGCCAGCAGCCGAAGCGGAAATGAGCAGTTCTTC. Protein: CASSRSGNEQFF. The full variable domain, with the rest looked up from reference TRBV11-2 and TRBJ2-1, is EAGVAQSPRYKIIEKRQSVAFWCNPISGHATLYWYQQILGQGPKLLIQFQNNGVVDDSQLPKDRFSAERLKGVDSTLKIQPAKLEDSAVYLCASSRSGNEQFFGPGTRLTVL.

The table lists this clonotype with a few counts. The chain couples TRBV5-5 to TRBJ2-3; 8 bases fit TRBD2. The germline V gene has CDR1 SGHKS and CDR2 YYEKEE (reference sequence). J lost 4 bases, V lost 4 bases, and 11 bases had no gene match. The CDR3 is 16 residues long. The CDR3 loop reads CASSQGIAGKADTQYF. For the CDR3, the DNA is TGTGCCAGCAGCCAGGGAATAGCGGGAAAGGCAGATACGCAGTATTTT.

This clonotype turned up a few times. One end of the junction varies from germline; a read error may be responsible. The chain couples TRBV28 to TRBJ2-7; 7 bases fit TRBD1. Germline V gene data show CDR1 as MDHEN and CDR2 as SYDVKM. The CDR3 runs to 14 residues. The CDR3 DNA follows: TGTGCCTGCAGCCCGACAGGGCGAAGCTACGAGCAGTACTTC. The encoded protein is CACSPTGRSYEQYF.

Notes on this clonotype: Just one base apart from a much larger clone, this may be a read error. The chain couples TRBV12-3 or TRBV12-4 to TRBJ2-7, with 9 bases fitting TRBD1. V lost 6 bases, J lost 5 bases, and 8 bases stayed unmatched. CDR3 length equals 14 residues. Here the CDR3 reads CASRRDRVRNEQYF. CDR3 nucleotides: TGTGCCAGCAGGCGGGACAGGGTGCGGAACGAGCAGTACTTC.

In its sample, this clonotype was seen many times. The chain recombines TRBV4-3 with TRBJ2-5; no clear D gene. The CDR3 is 13 amino acids. V was clipped by 0 bases and J by 0 bases, with 2 bases between them. Germline V lookup: CDR1 LGHNA, CDR2 YSLEER. The CDR3 is CASSQDNQETQYF. The CDR3 region has the DNA TGCGCCAGCAGCCAAGACAACCAAGAGACCCAGTACTTC.

The table lists this clonotype with a few counts. V and J are TRBV7-2 and TRBJ2-3; D gene uncertain. Germline CDR1 reads SGHTA; CDR2 reads FQGNSA. The CDR3 has 13 amino acids. V lost 3 bases and J 4 bases, leaving 8 bases between the germline ends. CDR3: CASSLETSDTQYF. Here the CDR3 DNA reads TGTGCCAGCAGCTTGGAGACCTCAGATACGCAGTATTTT.

This clonotype has just a few counts. The chain combines TRBV6-1 with TRBJ1-3; D unresolved. This CDR3 spans 15 amino acids. Germline V gene sequence: CDR1 MNHNS, CDR2 SASEGT. The germline V and J ends were trimmed by 3 bases and 0 bases, with 9 bases remaining between them. CDR3 coding DNA: TGTGCCAGCAGTGACGGGGTAATCTCTGGAAACACCATATATTTT. Translation: CASSDGVISGNTIYF.